This T cell receptor (beta chain) was captured by sequencing in a study of blood T cell repertoires in COVID-19. About the study: Samples of COVID-19 (acute and convalescent) were obtained from the United States, Italy and Spain. The cDNA or gDNA used as material had been derived from T cells, B-cell-depleted T cells, or PBMCs.

CDR3 length: 15 residues. V lost 2 bases, J lost 0 bases, and 10 bases lay in between. Germline CDR1 is SGDLS and CDR2 is YYNGEE. Per the original methods: Nucleated cell number was recorded as an estimate derived from reference gene primer amplification. Profiled with immunoSEQ multiplex PCR; TCRdb holds only in-frame clones, not every one. V and J calls and clone size are as listed in that table; D and trimming were resolved from the DNA. The table shows some 90,000 clones, with approximately 70% occurring only once. The chain uses TRBV9 and TRBJ2-3; D perhaps matches TRBD1 (6 bases). The TCR originated in a woman aged 55-70 years in a cohort sampled during active or convalescent COVID-19. The sequenced sample was peripheral blood. CDR3: CASSVQGYSTDTQYF. Written as DNA, the CDR3 is TGTGCCAGCAGCGTGCAGGGGTATAGCACAGATACGCAGTATTTT. Full variable domain (outside the CDR3, taken from reference TRBV9 and TRBJ2-3): DSGVTQTPKHLITATGQRVTLRCSPRSGDLSVYWYQQSLDQGLQFLIQYYNGEERAKGNILERFSAQQFPDLHSELNLSSLELGDSALYFCASSVQGYSTDTQYFGPGTRLTVL.